These 3 T cell receptor beta chains originate from one sample sequenced in a study of memory CD4+ T cells and cytomegalovirus serostatus (dated by TCRdb to about 2019). The method was the immunoSEQ multiplex PCR assay. Imported from immuneACCESS, the table was reduced by TCRdb to in-frame sequences with V and J called. These copies leave out some clones; in studies compared against another copy, an unresolved V gene accounts for under half, and the cause of the remainder is not known. The sample table lists some 48,000 clones, about 78% of them with a count of one. Roughly 0.61% of the sample rests with the top ten. Single viable CD3+CD4+CD8-CD45RO+ cells were sorted as memory CD4+ T cells on a FACSAria II. The source material was memory CD4+ T cells from blood. Receptors originate from an adult in good health and CMV-seronegative.

The rearrangement joins TRBV27 to TRBJ1-5, with D possibly being TRBD1 (5 bases). V was shortened by 7 bases and J by 6 bases, with 13 bases between the two germline ends. Germline CDR1 and CDR2: MNHEY and SMNVEV (reference sequence). The length of the CDR3 is 13 residues. This CDR3 reads CASNSHGGQPQHF. CDR3 bases: TGTGCCAGCAACTCTCATGGGGGTCAGCCCCAGCATTTT.

V gene TRBV6-1 combines with J gene TRBJ1-4; D not certain. V lost 4 bases to trimming and J lost 0 bases, with 6 bases between them. Per germline, CDR1 MNHNS and CDR2 SASEGT. CDR3 length: 14 residues. As DNA, the CDR3 is TGTGCCAGCAGTGTACAAGCAACTAATGAAAAACTGTTTTTT. It is translated as CASSVQATNEKLFF.

This clone was detected only a few times. This sequence joins TRBV28 and TRBJ2-4, with D tentatively TRBD1 or TRBD2 (7 bases each). This CDR3 has 16 amino acids. Germline assignment: CDR1 MDHEN and CDR2 SYDVKM. The ends were cut back, 2 bases at V and 1 base at J, with 12 bases in the middle. For the CDR3, the DNA is TGTGCCAGCAGTTTAACAGGGGAGGGGGCCAAAAACATTCAGTACTTC. This codes for CASSLTGEGAKNIQYF.